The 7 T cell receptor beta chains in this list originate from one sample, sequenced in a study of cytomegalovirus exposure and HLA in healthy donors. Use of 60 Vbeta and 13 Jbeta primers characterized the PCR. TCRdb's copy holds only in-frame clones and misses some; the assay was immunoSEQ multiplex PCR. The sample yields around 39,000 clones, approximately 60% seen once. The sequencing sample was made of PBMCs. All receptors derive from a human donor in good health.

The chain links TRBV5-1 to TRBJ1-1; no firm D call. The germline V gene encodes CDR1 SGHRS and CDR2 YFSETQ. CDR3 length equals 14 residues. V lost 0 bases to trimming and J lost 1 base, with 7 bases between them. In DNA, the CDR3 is TGCGCCAGCAGCTTGGGTCAGGAGAACACTGAAGCTTTCTTT. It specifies CASSLGQENTEAFF.

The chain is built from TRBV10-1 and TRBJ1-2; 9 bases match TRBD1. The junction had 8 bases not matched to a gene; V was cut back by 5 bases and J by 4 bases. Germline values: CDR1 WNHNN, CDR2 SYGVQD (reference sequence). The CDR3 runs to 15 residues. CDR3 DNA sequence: TGCGCCAGCAGTAATAACGACAGGGGGTTCTATGGCTACACCTTC. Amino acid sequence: CASSNNDRGFYGYTF.

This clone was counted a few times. CDR3 in amino acids: CATSRGQGPYEQYF. CDR3 coding DNA: TGTGCCACCAGCCGCGGACAGGGTCCCTACGAGCAGTACTTC. The chain carries TRBV15 and TRBJ2-7; 8 bases agree with TRBD1. The CDR3 length is 14 residues. CDR1 is LNHNV and CDR2 is YYDKDF in the germline V gene (reference sequence). After removal of 5 bases from V and 2 bases from J, the junction contained 5 bases not matched to a gene.

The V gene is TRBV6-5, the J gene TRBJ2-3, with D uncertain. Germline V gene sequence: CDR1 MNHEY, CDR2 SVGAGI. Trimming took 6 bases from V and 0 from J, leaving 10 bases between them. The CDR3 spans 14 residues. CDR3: CASRKRPSTDTQYF. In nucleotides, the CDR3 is TGTGCCAGCAGAAAGAGGCCTAGCACAGATACGCAGTATTTT.

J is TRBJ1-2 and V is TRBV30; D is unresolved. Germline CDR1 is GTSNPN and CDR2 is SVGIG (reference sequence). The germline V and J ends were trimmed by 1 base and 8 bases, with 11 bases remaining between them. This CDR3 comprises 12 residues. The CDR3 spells CAWSAQEEGYTF. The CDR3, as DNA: TGTGCCTGGAGTGCACAAGAAGAAGGCTACACCTTC.

CDR3 DNA sequence: TGTGCCAGCAGCTTGGGAAGCAGAGGGGAAAAACTGTTTTTT. Translating gives CASSLGSRGEKLFF. The chain couples TRBV5-6 to TRBJ1-4; no clear D. The length of the CDR3 is 14 residues. The V end lost 0 bases, the J end lost 8 bases, and 11 bases lay between the germline ends. Germline V gene data show CDR1 as SGHDT and CDR2 as YYEEEE.

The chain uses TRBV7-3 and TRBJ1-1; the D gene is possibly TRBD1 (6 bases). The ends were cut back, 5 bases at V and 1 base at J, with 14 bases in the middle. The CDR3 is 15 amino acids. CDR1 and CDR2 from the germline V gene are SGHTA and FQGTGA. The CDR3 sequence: CASSLTGHPNTEAFF. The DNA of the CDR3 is TGTGCCAGCAGCCTTACGGGACACCCGAACACTGAAGCTTTCTTT.